The sequence of this TCR beta chain was determined in a study of long-term antiretroviral therapy in people with HIV. Points from the study as a whole: Clones that expanded before ART (that is, prior to treatment) dominated the repertoire at all time points. The study collected blood between the mid-2000s and the late 2010s, possibly under older ART regimens. ART was followed by higher diversity that remained below transplant donor controls.

This clone has only one observation. Its antigen is unknown. Sequencing relied on immunoSEQ assay v3.0, run at survey level. Sequencing used immunoSEQ multiplex PCR; TCRdb keeps in-frame clones, though not all of them. The data contain 30,000 to 40,000 clones, about 93% of them singletons. This specimen was unsorted PBMCs, taken around 5 years after starting antiretroviral therapy. The source is a woman between 45 and 60 years old with HIV.

CDR3 coding DNA: TGTGCCAGTAGTATAAGTATGTCGGAGAAAGATACGCAGTATTTT. This sequence encodes CASSISMSEKDTQYF. This rearrangement joins TRBV19 to TRBJ2-3, with D uncertain. The V end lost 2 bases, the J end lost 5 bases, and 14 bases lay between the germline ends. The germline V gene encodes CDR1 LNHDA and CDR2 SQIVND (reference sequence). The CDR3 spans 15 residues.